This TCR beta chain derives from a study of blood T cells in healthy people across ages. Findings and limits, study-wide: The percentage of naive T cells correlated strongly with TCR beta diversity. The study found more naive CD4+ cells and higher diversity in long-lived than aged donors.

This CDR3 has 11 residues. Between the trimmed V and J ends, which lost 7 bases and 5 bases, there was a span of 11 bases. Germline V gene sequence: CDR1 DFQATT, CDR2 SNEGSKA (reference sequence). A second PCR, run for about 7 to 11 cycles, used a sample-barcoded 5' primer plus a J-beta primer mix. One entry per CDR3 protein results from TCRdb running MiXCR on the 5' RACE reads. This sample has hundreds of thousands of distinct CDR3 sequences, with about 28% found just once. Each sample provided at least 6 micrograms of extracted total RNA. This clonotype was recorded many times. Antigen: not known. The receptor's source is a woman of 80 years or more in good health. The chain employs TRBV20-1 and TRBJ2-5, with a possible D match to TRBD1 (7 bases). The sample consisted of blood. CDR3 sequence: CSVPGGETQYF. The CDR3 DNA is TGCAGTGTACCAGGGGGGGAGACCCAGTACTTC.